This TCR beta chain is from a study of identical twins. Notes on this clonotype: Its antigen is as yet unknown. A much larger clone differs by one base, so this may be a read error.

Broader study findings: Carriage of fewer insertions was seen in abundant cord blood beta clonotypes, whereas memory repertoires showed none. Not following the same donors, the study drew its conclusions from cross-sectional statistical analysis.

Template switching added a universal primer site; cDNA carried unique molecular identifiers. A single record per CDR3 protein comes from TCRdb applying MiXCR to the 5' RACE reads. This table holds approximately 240,000 distinct CDR3 sequences, more than 13% found once. All of the donors were Caucasians in good health. The TCR sequence derives from a woman under 30 in good health. What was sequenced was memory (CD45RO+) T cells sorted from blood.

Here the CDR3 DNA reads TGCAGCGTTGATTTGCTCCTCTTGAGCACAGATACGCAGTATTTT. Translated: CSVDLLLLSTDTQYF. The chain has TRBV29-1 and TRBJ2-3; D call uncertain. From germline, CDR1 is SQVTM and CDR2 ANQGSEA. V shed 3 bases and J shed 0 bases, with 13 bases lying between them. This CDR3 contains 15 residues.